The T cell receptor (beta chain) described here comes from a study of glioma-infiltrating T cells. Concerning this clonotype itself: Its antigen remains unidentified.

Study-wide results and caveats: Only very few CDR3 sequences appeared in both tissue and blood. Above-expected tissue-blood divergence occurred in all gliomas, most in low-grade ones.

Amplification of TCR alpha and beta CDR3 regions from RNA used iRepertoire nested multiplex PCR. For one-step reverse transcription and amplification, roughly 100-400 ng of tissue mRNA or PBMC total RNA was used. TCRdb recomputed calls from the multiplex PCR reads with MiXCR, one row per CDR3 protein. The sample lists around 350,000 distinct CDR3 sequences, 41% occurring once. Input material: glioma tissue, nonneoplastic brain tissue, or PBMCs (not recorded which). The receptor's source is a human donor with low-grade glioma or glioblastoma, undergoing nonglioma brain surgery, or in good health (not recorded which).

The CDR3: CAAAREGNTDTQYF. The CDR3 region has the DNA TGTGCCGCAGCACGGGAGGGGAACACAGATACGCAGTATTTT. This rearrangement joins TRBV19 to TRBJ2-3; 8 nucleotides align to TRBD2. Trimming at V came to 11 bases and at J to 2 bases, leaving 9 bases not matched to a gene. This CDR3 has 14 residues. In germline, CDR1 is LNHDA, CDR2 SQIVND (reference sequence).